This TCR beta chain appears in the sequencing data of a study of blood T cell repertoires in COVID-19. Method: immunoSEQ multiplex PCR; TCRdb's copy keeps in-frame clones and lacks some. Counted here are tens of thousands of clones, approximately 90% occurring once; the ten biggest clones make up 6.5% to 9%. The origin of this receptor is a man aged 25 to 40 with acute or convalescent COVID-19. The sequenced sample consisted of peripheral blood.

The DNA of the CDR3 is TGTGCCAGCAGCCCCCGCCCTAGCGCAGATACGCAGTATTTT. It translates to CASSPRPSADTQYF. The rearrangement links TRBV7-3 to TRBJ2-3, with D perhaps matching TRBD2 (6 bases). CDR1 and CDR2 (germline): SGHTA, FQGTGA. The CDR3 runs to 14 residues. Trimming removed 5 bases at V and 4 bases at J, with 13 bases between. The full variable domain, completed using reference TRBV7-3 and TRBJ2-3, is GAGVSQTPSNKVTEKGKYVELRCDPISGHTALYWYRQSLGQGPEFLIYFQGTGAADDSGLPNDRFFAVRPEGSVSTLKIQRTERGDSAVYLCASSPRPSADTQYFGPGTRLTVL.